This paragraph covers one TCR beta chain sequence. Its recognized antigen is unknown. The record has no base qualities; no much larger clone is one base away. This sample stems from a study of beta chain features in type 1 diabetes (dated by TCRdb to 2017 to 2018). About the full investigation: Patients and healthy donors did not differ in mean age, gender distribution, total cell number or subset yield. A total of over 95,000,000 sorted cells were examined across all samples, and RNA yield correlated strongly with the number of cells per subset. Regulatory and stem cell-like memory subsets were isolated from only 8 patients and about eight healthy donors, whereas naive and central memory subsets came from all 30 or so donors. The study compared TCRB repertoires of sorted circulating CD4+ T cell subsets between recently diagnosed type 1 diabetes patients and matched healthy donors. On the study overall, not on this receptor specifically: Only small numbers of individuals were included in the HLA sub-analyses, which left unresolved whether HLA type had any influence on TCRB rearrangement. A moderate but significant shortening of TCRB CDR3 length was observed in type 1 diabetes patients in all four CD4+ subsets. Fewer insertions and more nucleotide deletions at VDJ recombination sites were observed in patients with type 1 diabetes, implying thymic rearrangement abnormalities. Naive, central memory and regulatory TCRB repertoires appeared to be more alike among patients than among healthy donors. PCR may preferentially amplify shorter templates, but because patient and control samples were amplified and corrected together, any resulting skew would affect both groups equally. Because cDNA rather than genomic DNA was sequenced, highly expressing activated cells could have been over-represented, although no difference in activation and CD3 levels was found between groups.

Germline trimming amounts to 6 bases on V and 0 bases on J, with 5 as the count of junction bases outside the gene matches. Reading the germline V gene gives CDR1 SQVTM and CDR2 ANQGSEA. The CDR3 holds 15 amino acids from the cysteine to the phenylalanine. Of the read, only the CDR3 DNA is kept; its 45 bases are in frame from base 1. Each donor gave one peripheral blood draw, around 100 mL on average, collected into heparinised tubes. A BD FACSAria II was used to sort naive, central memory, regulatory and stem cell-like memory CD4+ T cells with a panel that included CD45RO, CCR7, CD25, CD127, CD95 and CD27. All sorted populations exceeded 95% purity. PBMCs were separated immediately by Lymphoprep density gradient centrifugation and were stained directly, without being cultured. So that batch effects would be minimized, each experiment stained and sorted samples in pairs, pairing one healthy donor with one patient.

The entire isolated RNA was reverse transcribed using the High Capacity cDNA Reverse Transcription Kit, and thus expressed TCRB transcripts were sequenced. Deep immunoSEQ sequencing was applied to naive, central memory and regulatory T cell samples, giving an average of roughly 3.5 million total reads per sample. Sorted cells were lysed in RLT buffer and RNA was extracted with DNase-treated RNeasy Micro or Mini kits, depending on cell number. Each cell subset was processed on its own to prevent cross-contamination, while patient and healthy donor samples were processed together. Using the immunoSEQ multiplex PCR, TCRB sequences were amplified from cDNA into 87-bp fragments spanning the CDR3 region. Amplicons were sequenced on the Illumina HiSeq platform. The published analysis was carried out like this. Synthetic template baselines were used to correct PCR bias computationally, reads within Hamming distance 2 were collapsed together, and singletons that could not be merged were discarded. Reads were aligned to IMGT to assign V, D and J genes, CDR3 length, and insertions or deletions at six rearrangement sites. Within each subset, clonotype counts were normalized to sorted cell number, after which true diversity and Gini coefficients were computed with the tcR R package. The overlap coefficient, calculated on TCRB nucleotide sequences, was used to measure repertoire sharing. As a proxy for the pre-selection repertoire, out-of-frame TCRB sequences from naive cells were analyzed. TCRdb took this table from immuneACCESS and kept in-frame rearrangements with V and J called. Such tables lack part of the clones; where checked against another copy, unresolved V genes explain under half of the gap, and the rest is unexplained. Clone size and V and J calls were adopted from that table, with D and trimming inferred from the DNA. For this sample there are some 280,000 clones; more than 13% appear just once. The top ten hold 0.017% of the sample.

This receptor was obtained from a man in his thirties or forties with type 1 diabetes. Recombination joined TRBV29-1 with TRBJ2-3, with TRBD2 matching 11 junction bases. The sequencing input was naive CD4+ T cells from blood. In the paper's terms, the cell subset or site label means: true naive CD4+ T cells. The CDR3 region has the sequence CSVAGLAESTDTQYF. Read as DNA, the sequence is TGCAGCGTCGCGGGACTAGCGGAAAGCACAGATACGCAGTATTTT.